This T cell receptor (beta chain) appears in the sequencing data of a study of PD-1 blockade in mismatch repair-deficient tumors. Study at large: Patients had 11 to 13 mismatch repair-deficient cancer types and were previously treated and progressing.

Repertoires were generated with immunoSEQ multiplex PCR, while TCRdb's copy carries only in-frame clones and drops some. The sample has over 30,000 clones, around 80% seen once. The CDR3 runs 14 residues. Germline CDR1 SGHTA, CDR2 FQGTGA. The V gene lost 2 bases and the J gene lost 3 bases, with 8 bases spanning the gap. Every patient had mismatch repair deficiency by PCR or immunohistochemistry. The J gene is TRBJ2-1, the V gene TRBV7-3; tentative D call: TRBD2 (6 bases). The receptor was derived from an adult with mismatch repair-deficient cancer. The sample was PBMCs, taken roughly 6 weeks after starting pembrolizumab. The chain's CDR3 is CASSLAGYYNEQFF. Written as DNA, the CDR3 is TGTGCCAGCAGCTTAGCGGGGTACTACAATGAGCAGTTCTTC. Together with reference TRBV7-3 and TRBJ2-1, the CDR3 gives the full variable domain: GAGVSQTPSNKVTEKGKYVELRCDPISGHTALYWYRQSLGQGPEFLIYFQGTGAADDSGLPNDRFFAVRPEGSVSTLKIQRTERGDSAVYLCASSLAGYYNEQFFGPGTRLTVL.